The source of this T cell receptor beta chain is a study of identical twins. This clonotype has at least ten counts. TCRdb ran MiXCR on the 5' RACE reads and lists one entry per CDR3 protein. This sample has about 660,000 distinct CDR3 sequences, with 8% to 9% found just once. CDR1 is SGHNT and CDR2 is YYREEE in the germline V gene (reference sequence). The length of the CDR3 is 15 residues. V was clipped by 4 bases and J by 0 bases, with 11 bases between them. The sample also formed part of further work on yellow fever vaccine responses in identical twins.

This sequence joins TRBV5-4 and TRBJ1-3; D remains unclear. The receptor was derived from a woman aged 18-29 years in good health. Sequencing was performed on PBMCs. The CDR3 is CASSADGSSGNTIYF. CDR3 nucleotides: TGTGCCAGCAGCGCGGACGGGAGCTCTGGAAACACCATATATTTT.